The sequence of this T cell receptor (beta chain) was determined in a study of blood T cells in healthy people across ages. Trimming at V came to 0 bases and at J to 1 base, leaving 6 bases not matched to a gene. The CDR3 covers 16 residues. Germline CDR1 and CDR2: LGHNA and YSLEER. Through a sample-barcoded 5' primer and a J-beta primer mix, a second PCR was run for roughly 6 to 12 cycles. TCRdb redid the calling of the 5' RACE reads with MiXCR, one entry per CDR3 protein. The profile shows 450,000 to 700,000 distinct CDR3 sequences, 25% to 30% of them singletons. Per sample, a minimum of 6 million PBMCs were isolated. This clonotype was seen a handful of times.

The clonotype originates from a woman in her seventies in good health. Sequencing was carried out using blood. This chain connects TRBV4-3 to TRBJ2-7; TRBD1 matches 7 bases. CDR3 DNA: TGCGCCAGCAGCCAAGATTTGGGGACAGCGTCCTACGAGCAGTACTTC. It specifies CASSQDLGTASYEQYF.